Listed here are 2 T cell receptor beta chains from one sample, sequenced in a study of Ad26.COV2.S vaccination and SARS-CoV-2 variants. Treatment: about 20 received Ad26.COV2.S at low or high dose, single or two shots; five or six received placebo; per-sample allocation not given. Repertoires come from day 63 after the first vaccine or placebo injection. TCRdb's table, derived via immunoSEQ multiplex PCR, lists solely in-frame clones and lacks some. The profile shows 500,000 or so clones, about 88% of them singletons. This specimen consisted of peripheral blood, obtained in a trial of Ad26.COV2.S vaccine versus placebo. Every receptor here comes from a person aged 18 to 65 who received the Ad26.COV2.S COVID-19 vaccine or a placebo.

There are a few counts of this clone. The rearrangement links TRBV18 to TRBJ1-2; 10 bases are shared with TRBD1. CDR1 and CDR2 from the germline V gene are KGHSH and LQKENI. V was clipped by 3 bases and J by 7 bases; unmatched bases: 5. This CDR3 comprises 14 residues. The CDR3 protein is CASSPDRGRGGYTF. Here the CDR3 DNA reads TGTGCCAGCTCACCCGACAGGGGGCGCGGTGGCTACACCTTC.

This chain connects TRBV2 to TRBJ2-3, with 10 bases matching TRBD2. The ends lost 4 bases at V and 2 bases at J; junction bases unmatched: 9. Germline CDR1 is SNHLY and CDR2 is FYNNEI. The CDR3 runs to 17 residues. CDR3 in amino acids: CASSGALLAGPTDTQYF. The CDR3 nucleotides are TGTGCCAGCAGTGGAGCGCTACTAGCGGGGCCCACAGATACGCAGTATTTT. The full variable domain, rest sourced from reference TRBV2 and TRBJ2-3, is EPEVTQTPSHQVTQMGQEVILRCVPISNHLYFYWYRQILGQKVEFLVSFYNNEISEKSEIFDDQFSVERPDGSNFTLKIRSTKLEDSAMYFCASSGALLAGPTDTQYFGPGTRLTVL.